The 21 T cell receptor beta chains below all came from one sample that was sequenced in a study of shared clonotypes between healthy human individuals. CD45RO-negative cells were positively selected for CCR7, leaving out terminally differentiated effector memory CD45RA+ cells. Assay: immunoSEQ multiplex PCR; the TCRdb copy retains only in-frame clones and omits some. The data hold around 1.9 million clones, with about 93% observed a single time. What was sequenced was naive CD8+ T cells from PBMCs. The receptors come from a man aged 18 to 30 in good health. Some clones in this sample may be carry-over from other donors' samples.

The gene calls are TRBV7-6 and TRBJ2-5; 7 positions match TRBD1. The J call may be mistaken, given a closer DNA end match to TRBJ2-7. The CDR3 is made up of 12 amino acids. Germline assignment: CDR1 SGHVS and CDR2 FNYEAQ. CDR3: CASSGTDYEQYF. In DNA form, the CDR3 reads TGTGCCAGCAGCGGGACAGACTACGAGCAGTACTTC.

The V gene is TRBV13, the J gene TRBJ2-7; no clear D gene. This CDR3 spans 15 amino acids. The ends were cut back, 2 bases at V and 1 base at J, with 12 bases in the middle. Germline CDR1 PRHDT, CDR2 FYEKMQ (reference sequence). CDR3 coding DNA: TGTGCCAGCAGCTTAAGGCGGTATGAGTCCTACGAGCAGTACTTC. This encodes CASSLRRYESYEQYF.

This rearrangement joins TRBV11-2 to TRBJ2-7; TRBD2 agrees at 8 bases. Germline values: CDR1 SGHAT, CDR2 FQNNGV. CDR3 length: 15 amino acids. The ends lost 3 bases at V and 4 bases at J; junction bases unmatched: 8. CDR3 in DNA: TGTGCCAGCAGCTTTAGCGGGATAGGTCTGTACGAGCAGTACTTC. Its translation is CASSFSGIGLYEQYF.

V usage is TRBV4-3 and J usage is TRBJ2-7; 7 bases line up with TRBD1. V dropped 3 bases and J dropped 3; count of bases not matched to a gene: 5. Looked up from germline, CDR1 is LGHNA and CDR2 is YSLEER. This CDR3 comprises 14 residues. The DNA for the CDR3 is TGCGCCAGCAGCCAGGGGACAGCGGACTACGAGCAGTACTTC. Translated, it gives CASSQGTADYEQYF.

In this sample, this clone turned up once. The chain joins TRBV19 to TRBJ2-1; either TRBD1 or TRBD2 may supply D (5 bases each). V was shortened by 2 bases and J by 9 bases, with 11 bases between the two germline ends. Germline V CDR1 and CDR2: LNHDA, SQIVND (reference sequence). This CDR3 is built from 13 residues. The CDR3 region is CASSIYLGGEQFF. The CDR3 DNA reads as TGTGCCAGTAGTATATATCTTGGGGGTGAGCAGTTCTTC. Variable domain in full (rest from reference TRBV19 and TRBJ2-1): DGGITQSPKYLFRKEGQNVTLSCEQNLNHDAMYWYRQDPGQGLRLIYYSQIVNDFQKGDIAEGYSVSREKKESFPLTVTSAQKNPTAFYLCASSIYLGGEQFFGPGTRLTVL.

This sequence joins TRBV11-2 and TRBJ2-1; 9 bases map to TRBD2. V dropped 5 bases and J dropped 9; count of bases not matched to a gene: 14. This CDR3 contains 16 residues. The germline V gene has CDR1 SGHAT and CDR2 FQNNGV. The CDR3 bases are TGTGCCAGCAGCCCCCGGCTAGCGGGAACGCCGGGTGAGCAGTTCTTC. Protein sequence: CASSPRLAGTPGEQFF.

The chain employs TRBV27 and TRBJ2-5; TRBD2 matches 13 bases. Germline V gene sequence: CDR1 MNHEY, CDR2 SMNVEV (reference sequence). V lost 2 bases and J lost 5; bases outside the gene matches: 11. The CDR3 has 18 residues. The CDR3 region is CASSLIGLAGVARETQYF. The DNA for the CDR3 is TGTGCCAGCAGTTTAATCGGACTAGCGGGAGTTGCGCGGGAGACCCAGTACTTC.

The CDR3 nucleotides are TGCGCCAGCAGCCAACTGGGAGGGGAAAACACCATATATTTT. Translation gives CASSQLGGENTIYF. This chain joins TRBV4-1 and TRBJ1-3; tentative D call: TRBD1 (5 bases). The germline V and J ends were trimmed by 2 bases and 6 bases, with 11 bases remaining between them. Germline loops: CDR1 MGHRA, CDR2 YSYEKL. The CDR3 loop spans 14 amino acids.

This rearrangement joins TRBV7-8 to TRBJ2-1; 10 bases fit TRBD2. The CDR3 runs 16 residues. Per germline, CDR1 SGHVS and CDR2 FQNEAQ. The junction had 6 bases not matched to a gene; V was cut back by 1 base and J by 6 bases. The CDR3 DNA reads TGTGCCAGCAGCTTAGACCTGGGACTAGCGATCAATGAGCAGTTCTTC. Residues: CASSLDLGLAINEQFF.

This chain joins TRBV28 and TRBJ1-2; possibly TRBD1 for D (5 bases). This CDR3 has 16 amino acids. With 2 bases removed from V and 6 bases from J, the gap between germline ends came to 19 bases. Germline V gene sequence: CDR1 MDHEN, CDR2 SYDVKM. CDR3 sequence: CASSLLRFEGNHGYTF. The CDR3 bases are TGTGCCAGCAGTTTACTCCGCTTTGAGGGGAACCATGGCTACACCTTC.

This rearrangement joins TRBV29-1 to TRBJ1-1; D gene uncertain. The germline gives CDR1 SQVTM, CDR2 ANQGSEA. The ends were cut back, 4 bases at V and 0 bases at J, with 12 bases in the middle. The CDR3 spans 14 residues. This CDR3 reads CSVAEGLLNTEAFF. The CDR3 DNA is TGCAGCGTTGCGGAAGGGCTCCTGAACACTGAAGCTTTCTTT.

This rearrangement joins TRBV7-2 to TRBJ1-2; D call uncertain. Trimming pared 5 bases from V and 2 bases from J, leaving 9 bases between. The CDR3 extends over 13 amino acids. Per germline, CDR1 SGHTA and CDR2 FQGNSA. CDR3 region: CASSPGSNYGYTF. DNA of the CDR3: TGTGCCAGCAGCCCCGGGTCCAACTATGGCTACACCTTC.

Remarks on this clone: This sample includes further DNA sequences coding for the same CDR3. CDR3 nucleotides: TGTGCCAGCAGTTTGAGGGGGCCCTACGAGCAGTACTTC. It specifies CASSLRGPYEQYF. V is TRBV27 and J is TRBJ2-7; 7 bases agree with TRBD1. CDR1 and CDR2 (germline): MNHEY, SMNVEV (reference sequence). The CDR3 covers 13 residues. Unmatched junction bases numbered 1, after V lost 3 bases and J lost 2 bases.

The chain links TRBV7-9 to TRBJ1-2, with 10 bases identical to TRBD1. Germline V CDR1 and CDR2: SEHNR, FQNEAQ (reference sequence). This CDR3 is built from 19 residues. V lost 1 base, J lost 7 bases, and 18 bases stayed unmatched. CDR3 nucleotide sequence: TGTGCCAGCAGCTTAGATTCCGGGACAGGGGTCCCGTGGGTTGCTGGCTACACCTTC. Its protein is CASSLDSGTGVPWVAGYTF.

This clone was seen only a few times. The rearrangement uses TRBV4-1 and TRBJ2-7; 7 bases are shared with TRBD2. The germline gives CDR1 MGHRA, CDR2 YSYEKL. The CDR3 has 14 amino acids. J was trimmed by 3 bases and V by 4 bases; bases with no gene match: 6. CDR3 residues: CASSPYGGDYEQYF. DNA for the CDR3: TGCGCCAGCAGCCCCTATGGGGGGGACTACGAGCAGTACTTC.

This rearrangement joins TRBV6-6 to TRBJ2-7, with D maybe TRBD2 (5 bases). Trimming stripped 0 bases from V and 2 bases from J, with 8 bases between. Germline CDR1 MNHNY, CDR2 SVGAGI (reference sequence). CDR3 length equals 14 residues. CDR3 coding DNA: TGTGCCAGCAGTTACTCGACTACCCCCTACGAGCAGTACTTC. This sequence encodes CASSYSTTPYEQYF.

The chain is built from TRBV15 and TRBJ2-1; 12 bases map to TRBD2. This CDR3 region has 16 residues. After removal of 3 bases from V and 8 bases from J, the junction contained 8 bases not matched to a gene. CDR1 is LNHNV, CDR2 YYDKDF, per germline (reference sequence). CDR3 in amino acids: CATSRTSGSLRDEQFF. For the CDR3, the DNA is TGTGCCACCAGCAGGACTAGCGGGAGTCTCCGCGATGAGCAGTTCTTC.

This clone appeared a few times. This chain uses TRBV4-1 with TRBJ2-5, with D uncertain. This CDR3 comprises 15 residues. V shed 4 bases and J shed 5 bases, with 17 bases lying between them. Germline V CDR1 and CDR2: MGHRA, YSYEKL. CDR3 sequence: CASSPNRPPGETQYF. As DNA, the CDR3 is TGCGCCAGCAGCCCCAATCGGCCTCCCGGGGAGACCCAGTACTTC.

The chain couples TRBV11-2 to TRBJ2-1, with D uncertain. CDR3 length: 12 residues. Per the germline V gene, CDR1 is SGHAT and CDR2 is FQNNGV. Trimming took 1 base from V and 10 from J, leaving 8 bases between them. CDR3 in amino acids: CASSLGVSEQFF. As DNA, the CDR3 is TGTGCCAGCAGCTTAGGGGTCAGCGAGCAGTTCTTC. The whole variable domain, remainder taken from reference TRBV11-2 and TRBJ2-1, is EAGVAQSPRYKIIEKRQSVAFWCNPISGHATLYWYQQILGQGPKLLIQFQNNGVVDDSQLPKDRFSAERLKGVDSTLKIQPAKLEDSAVYLCASSLGVSEQFFGPGTRLTVL.

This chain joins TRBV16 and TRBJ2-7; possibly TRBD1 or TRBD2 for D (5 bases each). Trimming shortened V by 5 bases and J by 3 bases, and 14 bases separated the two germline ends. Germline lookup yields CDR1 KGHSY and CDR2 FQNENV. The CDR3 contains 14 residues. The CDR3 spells CASSATGPHYEQYF. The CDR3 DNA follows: TGTGCCAGCAGCGCTACGGGACCCCACTACGAGCAGTACTTC.

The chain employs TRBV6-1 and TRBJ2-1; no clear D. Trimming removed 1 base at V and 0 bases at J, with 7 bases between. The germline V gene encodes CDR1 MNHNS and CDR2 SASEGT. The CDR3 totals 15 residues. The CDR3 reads CASSEGTHSYNEQFF. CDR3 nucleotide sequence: TGTGCCAGCAGTGAAGGGACCCACTCCTACAATGAGCAGTTCTTC.